Each of the 29 T cell receptor beta chains below was sequenced from the same sample in a study of T-cell reconstitution after alpha-beta-depleted transplantation in children. A library of TCRbeta sequences, prepared with unique molecular identifiers, was generated. TCRdb reprocessed the PCR reads with MiXCR, giving one entry per CDR3 protein. The profile shows about 110,000 distinct CDR3 sequences, approximately 10% of them singletons. The input for sequencing was PBMCs, taken before TCRalphabeta/CD19-depleted stem cell transplant. These TCRs come from a boy younger than 10 with acute lymphoblastic leukemia, due to receive a stem cell transplant.

This clonotype was seen more than once but under ten times. The V gene is TRBV27, the J gene TRBJ2-2, with a weak D call TRBD2 (5 bases). V lost 3 bases and J lost 0, with 8 bases in between. Germline lookup yields CDR1 MNHEY and CDR2 SMNVEV (reference sequence). CDR3 length: 15 amino acids. For the CDR3, the DNA is TGTGCCAGCAGTTTGACTATCTCGAACACCGGGGAGCTGTTTTTT. Its protein product is CASSLTISNTGELFF.

This clonotype was detected many times. V and J are TRBV7-2 and TRBJ2-5; D might be TRBD1 or TRBD2, each matching 5 bases. The CDR3 is 13 amino acids. V lost 3 bases and J 4 bases, leaving 9 bases between the germline ends. Germline assignment: CDR1 SGHTA and CDR2 FQGNSA. CDR3 coding DNA: TGTGCCAGCAGCTTGTGGGGACGAGAGACCCAGTACTTC. Translation: CASSLWGRETQYF.

There are many counts of this clonotype. The CDR3 region is CSVVSAFSGRGNEQFF. DNA for the CDR3: TGCAGCGTTGTATCCGCATTTAGCGGGAGGGGCAATGAGCAGTTCTTC. V usage is TRBV29-1 and J usage is TRBJ2-1, with 11 bases lining up with TRBD2. Unmatched junction bases numbered 11, after V lost 4 bases and J lost 6 bases. Germline V CDR1 and CDR2: SQVTM, ANQGSEA. The CDR3 contains 16 residues.

There are many counts of this clonotype. V gene TRBV15 combines with J gene TRBJ2-2, with 9 nucleotides matching TRBD2. J lost 5 bases, V lost 4 bases, and 5 bases had no gene match. CDR3 length: 15 residues. CDR1 and CDR2 (germline): LNHNV, YYDKDF (reference sequence). For the CDR3, the DNA is TGTGCCACCAGCAACTTAGCGGGAGTTACCGGGGAGCTGTTTTTT. Translation gives CATSNLAGVTGELFF.

This clonotype came up a few times. The genes are TRBV20-1 and TRBJ2-7; 8 positions agree with TRBD2. The CDR3 spans 16 residues. Trimming cost V 1 base and J 2 bases; bases outside gene matches: 10. CDR1 is DFQATT, CDR2 SNEGSKA, per germline (reference sequence). The CDR3 spells CSARGLGSGRPYEQYF. The CDR3 DNA follows: TGCAGTGCTAGAGGATTAGGGAGCGGGAGACCCTACGAGCAGTACTTC.

This chain joins TRBV7-8 and TRBJ2-7; D gene ambiguous. Germline V lookup: CDR1 SGHVS, CDR2 FQNEAQ. There are 13 residues in the CDR3. V was pared by 2 bases and J by 2 bases, with 7 bases between. The chain's CDR3 is CASSLTETYEQYF. The CDR3 DNA reads as TGTGCCAGCAGCTTAACCGAAACCTACGAGCAGTACTTC.

There are a few counts of this clonotype. The chain combines TRBV2 with TRBJ2-5, with D tentatively TRBD1 or TRBD2 (5 bases each). This CDR3 is 12 amino acids long. V was clipped by 7 bases and J by 5 bases, with 11 bases between them. CDR1 SNHLY and CDR2 FYNNEI come from the germline V gene. Here the CDR3 reads CASMGVKETQYF. Written as DNA, the CDR3 is TGTGCCAGCATGGGGGTAAAGGAGACCCAGTACTTC.

This clonotype was seen many times. The chain carries TRBV5-1 and TRBJ2-1; no clear D. CDR1 and CDR2 (germline): SGHRS, YFSETQ. Deletions cut 1 base from V and 4 bases from J, with 15 bases between. This CDR3 is built from 16 residues. The CDR3 nucleotides are TGCGCCAGCAGCTTGTTAGGTACAGCAATTTACAATGAGCAGTTCTTC. It is translated as CASSLLGTAIYNEQFF.

This clonotype was counted ten times or more. The genes are TRBV14 and TRBJ2-4; D is tentatively TRBD1 or TRBD2 (6 bases each). The germline V gene encodes CDR1 SGHDN and CDR2 FVKESK. V was trimmed by 1 base and J by 6 bases, leaving 10 bases between them. This CDR3 comprises 14 residues. The CDR3 spells CASSQGGASNIQYF. The CDR3, as DNA: TGTGCCAGCAGCCAAGGGGGGGCCTCAAACATTCAGTACTTC.

This clonotype was seen only a few times. The chain employs TRBV7-8 and TRBJ2-2, with D maybe TRBD2 (6 bases). The CDR3 is 15 residues long. V lost 1 base and J 7 bases, leaving 13 bases between the germline ends. The germline CDR1 and CDR2 sequences are SGHVS and FQNEAQ. DNA for the CDR3: TGTGCCAGCAGCTTAGAGAGTCAGGGAGGCGGGGAGCTGTTTTTT. The encoded protein is CASSLESQGGGELFF. Using reference TRBV7-8 and TRBJ2-2 for the parts outside the CDR3, the full variable domain is GAGVSQSPRYKVAKRGQDVALRCDPISGHVSLFWYQQALGQGPEFLTYFQNEAQLDKSGLPSDRFFAERPEGSVSTLKIQRTQQEDSAVYLCASSLESQGGGELFFGEGSRLTVL.

This clonotype came up many times. The chain joins TRBV7-2 to TRBJ2-3; D remains ambiguous. Germline CDR1 is SGHTA and CDR2 is FQGNSA. CDR3 length: 12 residues. Trimming stripped 5 bases from V and 4 bases from J, with 7 bases between. CDR3 nucleotide sequence: TGTGCCAGCAGCACAATCTCAGATACGCAGTATTTT. Protein product: CASSTISDTQYF.

This clonotype was observed many times. V usage is TRBV5-5 and J usage is TRBJ2-1; no reliable D call. CDR1 and CDR2 (germline): SGHKS, YYEKEE (reference sequence). CDR3 size: 13 residues. V was cut by 1 base and J by 9 bases, with 11 bases left in between. The CDR3 DNA reads as TGTGCCAGCAGCTTGTACTGGGGTGGTGAGCAGTTCTTC. Protein sequence: CASSLYWGGEQFF. Complete variable domain (other parts from reference TRBV5-5 and TRBJ2-1): DAGVTQSPTHLIKTRGQQVTLRCSPISGHKSVSWYQQVLGQGPQFIFQYYEKEERGRGNFPDRFSARQFPNYSSELNVNALLLGDSALYLCASSLYWGGEQFFGPGTRLTVL.

This clonotype came up a few times. This rearrangement joins TRBV20-1 to TRBJ2-7; D is perhaps TRBD1 (6 bases). Between the trimmed V and J ends, which lost 6 bases and 1 base, there was a span of 13 bases. Germline V gives CDR1 DFQATT, CDR2 SNEGSKA (reference sequence). This CDR3 region has 13 residues. The CDR3: CSAYRTESYEQYF. CDR3 in DNA: TGCAGTGCCTATAGGACAGAATCCTACGAGCAGTACTTC.

The rearrangement uses TRBV29-1 and TRBJ2-3; 7 nucleotides match TRBD1. V was pared by 5 bases and J by 3 bases, with 11 bases of the junction left unmatched. The germline V gene has CDR1 SQVTM and CDR2 ANQGSEA. This CDR3 has 15 amino acids. CDR3: CSVSRGTARTDTQYF. The DNA for the CDR3 is TGCAGCGTTTCCCGTGGGACAGCCCGGACAGATACGCAGTATTTT.

This clonotype was seen many times. This sequence joins TRBV5-1 and TRBJ2-2, with 8 nucleotides matching TRBD1. This CDR3 has 18 amino acids. Germline V CDR1 and CDR2: SGHRS, YFSETQ. The ends lost 0 bases at V and 0 bases at J; junction bases unmatched: 7. The CDR3 reads CASSLESQGASNTGELFF. CDR3 bases: TGCGCCAGCAGCTTGGAATCGCAGGGGGCCTCGAACACCGGGGAGCTGTTTTTT.

The V gene is TRBV20-1, the J gene TRBJ2-7; 7 bases map to TRBD2. V shed 0 bases, J shed 4 bases, and the junction held 9 bases outside the gene matches. Germline values: CDR1 DFQATT, CDR2 SNEGSKA (reference sequence). This CDR3 has 15 amino acids. The chain's CDR3 is CSARDLRGESYEQYF. CDR3 in DNA: TGCAGTGCTAGAGATCTACGGGGGGAGAGTTACGAGCAGTACTTC.

The table lists this clonotype with a few counts. The chain employs TRBV20-1 and TRBJ2-1; D is possibly TRBD1 or TRBD2 (7 bases each). Trimming cost V 1 base and J 6 bases, with 16 bases left between them. Germline V gene sequence: CDR1 DFQATT, CDR2 SNEGSKA (reference sequence). There are 15 residues in the CDR3. Here the CDR3 reads CSARAEGRGLNEQFF. DNA for the CDR3: TGCAGTGCTAGAGCCGAGGGGAGGGGGCTCAATGAGCAGTTCTTC.

This clonotype occurred many times. The V call is TRBV6-5, the J call TRBJ2-2; no firm D call. V lost 3 bases and J 5 bases, leaving 16 bases between the germline ends. Germline V gene data show CDR1 as MNHEY and CDR2 as SVGAGI. This CDR3 region has 16 residues. CDR3 bases: TGTGCCAGCAGTTATTCGTCAGGAAATCGGACCGGGGAGCTGTTTTTT. Its translation is CASSYSSGNRTGELFF.

The chain links TRBV29-1 to TRBJ2-3; 8 nucleotides line up with TRBD2. Losses at the gene ends were 4 bases for V and 0 bases for J; bases not matched to a gene: 6. CDR1 and CDR2 from the germline V gene are SQVTM and ANQGSEA. This CDR3 spans 15 amino acids. In nucleotides, the CDR3 is TGCAGCGTTGCGGGGTCTAGCGGGAGCACAGATACGCAGTATTTT. Residues: CSVAGSSGSTDTQYF.

This clonotype was detected a few times. This chain joins TRBV12-3 or TRBV12-4 and TRBJ1-2, with no clear D. The CDR3 consists of 15 residues. Deletions cut 6 bases from V and 3 bases from J, with 17 bases between. CDR3 amino acids: CASSLPLEKHYGYTF. The CDR3 coding sequence is TGTGCCAGCAGCCTACCCTTGGAAAAGCACTATGGCTACACCTTC.

This clonotype came up many times. The chain is built from TRBV20-1 and TRBJ2-3, with D possibly TRBD2 on 5 matching bases. The CDR3 has 13 amino acids. Trimming took off 3 bases at V and 4 bases at J, with 11 bases between the two ends. CDR1 is DFQATT and CDR2 is SNEGSKA in the germline V gene (reference sequence). The CDR3 bases are TGCAGTGCTAGTCGGACTGCGGCAGATACGCAGTATTTT. Protein sequence: CSASRTAADTQYF.

This clonotype was counted only a few times. The chain couples TRBV12-3 or TRBV12-4 to TRBJ2-1; TRBD2 matches at 9 bases. V lost 6 bases, J lost 7 bases, and 13 bases stayed unmatched. This CDR3 spans 16 amino acids. The CDR3 DNA is TGTGCCAGCAGCATCTTCGGCGGCGGGAGGGATAATGAGCAGTTCTTC. It is translated as CASSIFGGGRDNEQFF.

This clonotype was detected only a few times. The chain recombines TRBV18 with TRBJ2-7, with unresolved D. CDR3 length equals 13 residues. Trimming left V 3 bases short and J 4 bases short, with 10 bases between. Germline CDR1 and CDR2: KGHSH and LQKENI. CDR3: CASSPDGLYEQYF. The CDR3 DNA is TGTGCCAGCTCACCCGACGGGTTGTACGAGCAGTACTTC.

This sequence joins TRBV12-3 or TRBV12-4 and TRBJ1-4; D gene ambiguous. Trimming left V 2 bases short and J 8 bases short, with 9 bases between. The CDR3 contains 13 residues. The CDR3 region is CASSLPPTEKLFF. The CDR3 bases are TGTGCCAGCAGTTTACCCCCCACGGAAAAACTGTTTTTT.

The rearrangement uses TRBV28 and TRBJ1-5; a weak D match, TRBD1 (5 bases). CDR3 length: 14 residues. Germline lookup yields CDR1 MDHEN and CDR2 SYDVKM. The V and J ends lost 8 bases and 6 bases respectively, with 17 bases between them. The CDR3 coding sequence is TGTGCCAGCGTCCAGGCAGGGAGGGGTCAGCCCCAGCATTTT. Its translation is CASVQAGRGQPQHF.

This clonotype was seen at least ten times. The J gene is TRBJ2-7, the V gene TRBV5-6; D call uncertain. The CDR3 loop spans 13 amino acids. The germline V gene has CDR1 SGHDT and CDR2 YYEEEE. V dropped 1 base and J dropped 6 bases, with 11 bases sitting between them. Written as DNA, the CDR3 is TGTGCCAGCAGCTTGCGTCGTCGGGCCGAGCAGTACTTC. This encodes CASSLRRRAEQYF. The variable domain in full, completed from reference TRBV5-6 and TRBJ2-7, reads DAGVTQSPTHLIKTRGQQVTLRCSPKSGHDTVSWYQQALGQGPQFIFQYYEEEERQRGNFPDRFSGHQFPNYSSELNVNALLLGDSALYLCASSLRRRAEQYFGPGTRLTVT.

Only a few counts were recorded for this clonotype. The rearrangement uses TRBV5-4 and TRBJ2-5; D possibly corresponds to TRBD2 (6 bases). V lost 7 bases, J lost 5 bases, and 18 bases lay in between. The CDR3 runs 14 residues. In germline, CDR1 is SGHNT, CDR2 YYREEE (reference sequence). The CDR3 spells CASGLRGNVETQYF. CDR3 nucleotides: TGTGCCAGCGGCCTCCGGGGGAACGTGGAGACCCAGTACTTC. The entire variable domain, with the rest obtained from reference TRBV5-4 and TRBJ2-5, is as follows: ETGVTQSPTHLIKTRGQQVTLRCSSQSGHNTVSWYQQALGQGPQFIFQYYREEENGRGNFPPRFSGLQFPNYSSELNVNALELDDSALYLCASGLRGNVETQYFGPGTRLLVL.

This clonotype was found many times. The chain is built from TRBV2 and TRBJ2-5; the D gene is possibly TRBD1 (5 bases). The germline gives CDR1 SNHLY, CDR2 FYNNEI. V lost 7 bases to trimming and J lost 4 bases, with 19 bases between them. The CDR3 is 15 amino acids. CDR3 loop: CASMALGASRETQYF. The CDR3 nucleotides are TGTGCCAGCATGGCCTTAGGGGCCTCCCGAGAGACCCAGTACTTC.

The V call is TRBV18, the J call TRBJ1-6; D is unresolved. The length of the CDR3 is 14 residues. V shed 2 bases and J shed 8 bases, with 10 bases lying between them. Germline assignment: CDR1 KGHSH and CDR2 LQKENI. DNA of the CDR3: TGTGCCAGCTCACCAGCGAACGGAGATTCACCCCTCCACTTT. Amino acid sequence: CASSPANGDSPLHF.